A selection of T cell receptor beta chains follows, all from one sample in a study of T cells after yellow fever vaccination. TCRdb re-analysed the 5' RACE reads in MiXCR, keeping a single row per CDR3 protein. The sample includes approximately 85,000 distinct CDR3 sequences, approximately 12% of them seen just once. Material: CD8+ T cells not binding an NS4B(214-222) dextramer, sorted from PBMCs, obtained roughly 20 days after the first yellow fever vaccination. These receptors originate from a man younger than 35 who received the YFV17D yellow fever vaccine. The CDR3 runs from the conserved cysteine through the conserved F or W. D genes are given only for firm matches. Clone size, where shown, is once, few, many, or a class for clones that have expanded.

few,.,15,TRBV9,TRBJ1-3,CASSPHSYSGNTIYF,TGTGCCAGCAGCCCACACAGCTACTCTGGAAACACCATATATTTT
.,TRBD2,16,TRBV6-2/TRBV6-3,TRBJ2-1,CASSPTSGGTLNEQFF,TGTGCCAGCAGCCCGACTAGCGGGGGGACCTTAAATGAGCAGTTCTTC
.,.,12,TRBV11-2,TRBJ2-3,CASSSMWDTQYF,TGTGCCAGCAGCTCCATGTGGGATACGCAGTATTTT
.,TRBD2,16,TRBV5-1,TRBJ2-5,CASSLEAGGPQETQYF,TGCGCCAGCAGCTTGGAGGCGGGGGGCCCGCAAGAGACCCAGTACTTC
.,.,14,TRBV7-3,TRBJ2-7,CASSLGAFRDEQYF,TGTGCCAGCAGCTTAGGGGCCTTCAGGGACGAGCAGTACTTC
.,.,15,TRBV12-3/TRBV12-4,TRBJ1-5,CASSLSGFGNQPQHF,TGTGCCAGCAGTTTATCAGGTTTCGGCAATCAGCCCCAGCATTTT
.,TRBD2,16,TRBV27,TRBJ2-3,CASSFRLAVSTDTQYF,TGTGCCAGCAGTTTTCGACTAGCGGTTAGCACAGATACGCAGTATTTT
.,.,17,TRBV24-1,TRBJ2-2,CATSDFGQTENTGELFF,TGTGCCACCAGTGATTTTGGACAGACAGAGAACACCGGGGAGCTGTTTTTT
few,.,16,TRBV10-3,TRBJ2-5,CAISDRGERRDETQYF,TGTGCCATCAGTGATAGAGGGGAGCGCCGGGATGAGACCCAGTACTTC
few,.,16,TRBV12-3/TRBV12-4,TRBJ1-1,CASSPSGTPRGTEAFF,TGTGCCAGCAGTCCGAGTGGGACGCCTCGGGGCACTGAAGCTTTCTTT
.,.,17,TRBV4-3,TRBJ2-2,CASSQEGPFTNTGELFF,TGCGCCAGCAGCCAAGAGGGCCCCTTCACGAACACCGGGGAGCTGTTTTTT
few,TRBD1,17,TRBV18,TRBJ2-3,CASSPSTGTERGDTQYF,TGTGCCAGCTCACCGTCGACAGGGACCGAAAGGGGAGATACGCAGTATTTT
many,.,14,TRBV12-3/TRBV12-4,TRBJ2-1,CASRGGAYDNEQFF,TGTGCCAGCAGGGGGGGGGCCTATGACAATGAGCAGTTCTTC
few,TRBD1,16,TRBV7-9,TRBJ1-2,CASSLSETGANYGYTF,TGTGCCAGCAGCTTATCGGAGACAGGGGCTAACTATGGCTACACCTTC
.,TRBD1,15,TRBV11-2,TRBJ2-1,CASSLETPGGNEQFF,TGTGCCAGCAGCTTAGAAACCCCAGGGGGCAATGAGCAGTTCTTC
many,TRBD2,14,TRBV7-3,TRBJ2-1,CASTAGGSYNEQFF,TGTGCCAGCACGGCGGGGGGCTCCTACAATGAGCAGTTCTTC
few,.,10,TRBV4-1,TRBJ2-5,CASSGQTQYF,TGCGCCAGCAGCGGTCAGACCCAGTACTTC
.,.,13,TRBV12-3/TRBV12-4,TRBJ1-2,CASSLPGNYGYTF,TGTGCCAGCAGTTTACCAGGGAACTATGGCTACACCTTC
.,.,13,TRBV7-8,TRBJ1-1,CASNPLGGTEAFF,TGTGCCAGCAACCCACTGGGGGGCACTGAAGCTTTCTTT
.,TRBD2,16,TRBV5-1,TRBJ2-3,CASSLALAGGTDTQYF,TGCGCCAGCAGCTTGGCACTAGCGGGAGGCACAGATACGCAGTATTTT